This T cell receptor beta chain was retrieved from a study of spatial heterogeneity in lung cancer. Background on the study: Detected beta-chain sequences consistently exceeded alpha-chain sequences. Broader study findings: Resection blood, more than follow-up blood, showed ubiquitous expanded tumor TCRs.

Unique molecular identifiers tagged every individual TCR cDNA molecule. From the 5' RACE reads, TCRdb called clonotypes with MiXCR, one entry per CDR3 protein. The sample records more than 45,000 distinct CDR3 sequences, around 5.2% being singletons. The time point is: sample taken at primary tumor resection. Unsorted whole RNA of tumor, nontumor lung or frozen PBMC was sequenced. This clonotype was found many times. Its target is unknown. The origin of this receptor is a male donor with early-stage non-small cell lung cancer. The sample consisted of PBMCs, taken at surgery.

In nucleotides, the CDR3 is TGTGCCAGCAGCTTAGGCACAGCTAACACCGGGGAGCTGTTTTTT. It is translated as CASSLGTANTGELFF. V and J are TRBV7-6 and TRBJ2-2; D remains ambiguous. V dropped 1 base and J dropped 2 bases, with 8 bases sitting between them. The CDR3 contains 15 residues. Germline-derived CDR1 and CDR2 are SGHVS and FNYEAQ. Complete variable domain (other parts from reference TRBV7-6 and TRBJ2-2): GAGVSQSPRYKVTKRGQDVALRCDPISGHVSLYWYRQALGQGPEFLTYFNYEAQQDKSGLPNDRFSAERPEGSISTLTIQRTEQRDSAMYRCASSLGTANTGELFFGEGSRLTVL.